Following are 11 T cell receptor beta chains from one sample sequenced in a study of blood T cell repertoires in COVID-19 (dated by TCRdb to the early 2020s). Library generation was performed with the immunoSEQ multiplex PCR assay. Imported from immuneACCESS, the table was reduced by TCRdb to in-frame sequences with V and J called. These copies leave out some clones; in studies compared against another copy, an unresolved V gene accounts for under half, and the cause of the remainder is not known. Recorded for this sample are 55,000 to 70,000 clones; roughly 88% of them occurred a single time. The ten largest clones take up roughly 43% of the sample. Sequenced material: peripheral blood. Receptors originate from a woman aged 55-69 years with COVID-19, enrolled during active disease.

The chain joins TRBV30 to TRBJ2-7; no clear D. Germline lookup yields CDR1 GTSNPN and CDR2 SVGIG (reference sequence). This CDR3 is 12 amino acids long. The V end lost 2 bases, the J end lost 6 bases, and 11 bases lay between the germline ends. The CDR3, as DNA: TGTGCCTGGAGTAAGAACACCTTCGAGCAGTACTTC. Protein product: CAWSKNTFEQYF.

V is TRBV28 and J is TRBJ1-6, with a possible D match to TRBD1 (5 bases). The V gene lost 6 bases and the J gene lost 7 bases, with 13 bases spanning the gap. The CDR3 contains 14 residues. Looked up from germline, CDR1 is MDHEN and CDR2 is SYDVKM. The CDR3 sequence: CASSSTGDNSPLHF. The CDR3 coding sequence is TGTGCCAGCAGCTCCACGGGGGACAATTCACCCCTCCACTTT. Looking up the rest from reference TRBV28 and TRBJ1-6 gives the full variable domain: DVKVTQSSRYLVKRTGEKVFLECVQDMDHENMFWYRQDPGLGLRLIYFSYDVKMKEKGDIPEGYSVSREKKERFSLILESASTNQTSMYLCASSSTGDNSPLHFGNGTRLTVT.

This chain links TRBV30 with TRBJ2-3; 10 bases match TRBD2. V shed 2 bases, J shed 6 bases, and the junction held 2 bases outside the gene matches. Germline V gives CDR1 GTSNPN, CDR2 SVGIG (reference sequence). This CDR3 contains 13 residues. As DNA, the CDR3 is TGTGCCTGGAGTTCGACTAGCGGGGATACGCAGTATTTT. It encodes CAWSSTSGDTQYF.

The V and J genes are TRBV18 and TRBJ2-5; the D gene is possibly TRBD1 (6 bases). The CDR3 has 14 residues. Germline V gene lookup returns CDR1 KGHSH and CDR2 LQKENI. Trimming left V 3 bases short and J 5 bases short, with 13 bases between. The CDR3 DNA follows: TGTGCCAGCTCACCCGAACAGGGCAGGGAGACCCAGTACTTC. This translates into CASSPEQGRETQYF.

This clone was seen a single time. V usage is TRBV7-2 and J usage is TRBJ2-2; 7 bases map to TRBD1. J gave up 0 bases and V 8 bases, and 6 bases lay outside the gene matches. Per germline, CDR1 SGHTA and CDR2 FQGNSA. The CDR3 is made up of 15 amino acids. DNA for the CDR3: TGTGCCAGCGGATCCGGGACAGCGAACACCGGGGAGCTGTTTTTT. This gives the protein CASGSGTANTGELFF. Full variable domain (rest looked up from reference TRBV7-2 and TRBJ2-2): GAGVSQSPSNKVTEKGKDVELRCDPISGHTALYWYRQSLGQGLEFLIYFQGNSAPDKSGLPSDRFSAERTGGSVSTLTIQRTQQEDSAVYLCASGSGTANTGELFFGEGSRLTVL.

The chain couples TRBV6-2 or TRBV6-3 to TRBJ2-7; TRBD1 aligns across 9 bases. This CDR3 has 15 residues. The germline V gene has CDR1 MNHEY and CDR2 SVGEGT. With 0 bases clipped from V and 3 bases from J, the junction kept 3 bases outside the gene matches. The CDR3 is CASSYSGQGVYEQYF. CDR3 DNA sequence: TGTGCCAGCAGTTACTCGGGACAGGGAGTCTACGAGCAGTACTTC.

The genes are TRBV28 and TRBJ2-7, with 10 positions matching TRBD1. Germline CDR1 is MDHEN and CDR2 is SYDVKM. V lost 10 bases to trimming and J lost 2 bases; unmatched junction nucleotides: 8. The length of the CDR3 is 14 residues. CDR3 sequence: CATHLGQGTYEQYF. DNA of the CDR3: TGTGCCACCCATTTGGGACAGGGGACCTACGAGCAGTACTTC.

The chain links TRBV4-1 to TRBJ1-1, with D maybe TRBD1 (5 bases). This CDR3 region has 15 residues. CDR1 is MGHRA and CDR2 is YSYEKL in the germline V gene. The ends were cut back, 0 bases at V and 1 base at J, with 9 bases in the middle. CDR3 sequence reads: CASSQDGGGNTEAFF. CDR3 bases: TGCGCCAGCAGCCAAGATGGGGGGGGGAACACTGAAGCTTTCTTT.

This clone has a single count. The rearrangement uses TRBV19 and TRBJ2-1; the D gene is possibly TRBD1 (7 bases). V was cut by 6 bases and J by 1 base, with 10 bases left in between. Germline V lookup: CDR1 LNHDA, CDR2 SQIVND (reference sequence). The CDR3 runs 14 residues. CDR3 amino acids: CASRSGGSYNEQFF. As DNA, the CDR3 is TGTGCCAGTAGATCAGGGGGGTCCTACAATGAGCAGTTCTTC.

J is TRBJ2-5 and V is TRBV29-1; TRBD2 agrees at 14 bases. This CDR3 comprises 14 residues. The junction had 1 base not matched to a gene; V was cut back by 3 bases and J by 4 bases. In germline, CDR1 is SQVTM, CDR2 ANQGSEA. CDR3 residues: CSVDGLAGGETQYF. CDR3 DNA sequence: TGCAGCGTTGACGGACTAGCGGGAGGAGAGACCCAGTACTTC.

The chain combines TRBV27 with TRBJ2-7; 10 nucleotides agree with TRBD1. The J segment lost 5 bases and the V segment lost 5 bases, leaving 9 bases of the junction unmatched. The germline V gene encodes CDR1 MNHEY and CDR2 SMNVEV (reference sequence). This CDR3 comprises 15 residues. In nucleotides, the CDR3 is TGTGCCAGCAGTAAACCGGGACAGGGGAACCACGAGCAGTACTTC. Translation gives CASSKPGQGNHEQYF.